This TCR beta chain was documented in a study of blood T cell repertoires in COVID-19. Study background: COVID-19 samples collected from the United States, Italy and Spain covered acute and convalescent phases. Sample material is recorded as cDNA or gDNA derived from T cells, B-cell-depleted T cells, or PBMCs.

The CDR3 extends over 13 amino acids. The V end lost 7 bases, the J end lost 8 bases, and 17 bases lay between the germline ends. The germline V gene encodes CDR1 SQVTM and CDR2 ANQGSEA. The protocol was immunoSEQ multiplex PCR, while the TCRdb copy is restricted to in-frame clones and leaves out a portion. This sample has 130,000 to 150,000 clones, with roughly 84% found just once. This chain links TRBV29-1 with TRBJ1-4, with a possible D match to TRBD1 (6 bases). Sample: peripheral blood. The sequence was obtained from a human donor in a cohort sampled during active COVID-19. The CDR3 spells CSAFSGGREKLFF. The CDR3, as DNA: TGCAGCGCCTTCAGCGGGGGGCGCGAAAAACTGTTTTTT.